These 24 T cell receptor beta chains share one sample of origin, sequenced in a study of T-cell memory formation after mild COVID-19. MiXCR, run by TCRdb on the 5' RACE reads, gives a single entry per CDR3 protein. The repertoire holds 400,000 or so distinct CDR3 sequences, over 20% seen once, with around 13% in the top ten. Sequences were obtained from PBMCs or a T cell subset sorted from them (not recorded which). The origin of the receptors is an adult woman who had mild COVID-19 (a few samples of this study predate the infection). Cell type and time point are not known.

This clonotype was found many times. The chain uses TRBV7-2 and TRBJ2-3; TRBD2 matches 14 bases. J gave up 5 bases and V 5 bases, and 12 bases lay outside the gene matches. Germline CDR1 SGHTA, CDR2 FQGNSA. The CDR3 sequence is 18 residues long. This chain's CDR3 is CASSLSPGTSGRIDTQYF. In DNA, the CDR3 is TGTGCCAGCAGCCTCTCCCCCGGGACTAGCGGGAGAATAGATACGCAGTATTTT.

The chain uses TRBV7-6 and TRBJ2-5; TRBD2 might be the D (5 bases). V dropped 3 bases and J dropped 5 bases, with 13 bases sitting between them. Germline values: CDR1 SGHVS, CDR2 FNYEAQ. This CDR3 comprises 14 residues. CDR3 amino acids: CASSFDGLPETQYF. As DNA, the CDR3 is TGTGCCAGCAGCTTTGATGGACTTCCGGAGACCCAGTACTTC.

CDR3 in amino acids: CASSGRTGLLSYNEQFF. DNA of the CDR3: TGTGCCAGCAGCGGGAGGACAGGCTTGCTCTCCTACAATGAGCAGTTCTTC. The gene calls are TRBV5-6 and TRBJ2-1, with a weak D call TRBD1 (7 bases). CDR1 is SGHDT and CDR2 is YYEEEE in the germline V gene. V dropped 4 bases and J dropped 0 bases, with 17 bases sitting between them. There are 17 residues in the CDR3. Together with reference TRBV5-6 and TRBJ2-1, the CDR3 gives the full variable domain: DAGVTQSPTHLIKTRGQQVTLRCSPKSGHDTVSWYQQALGQGPQFIFQYYEEEERQRGNFPDRFSGHQFPNYSSELNVNALLLGDSALYLCASSGRTGLLSYNEQFFGPGTRLTVL.

This clonotype was seen more than once but under ten times. The chain recombines TRBV11-2 with TRBJ2-2; D is possibly TRBD1 (6 bases). CDR1 and CDR2 (germline): SGHAT, FQNNGV. The ends were cut back, 5 bases at V and 2 bases at J, with 12 bases in the middle. This CDR3 region has 15 residues. CDR3 region: CASSPNRANTGELFF. The CDR3 nucleotides are TGTGCCAGCAGCCCTAACAGGGCCAACACCGGGGAGCTGTTTTTT.

The gene calls are TRBV4-2 and TRBJ2-1; 12 bases line up with TRBD2. Germline lookup yields CDR1 LGHNA and CDR2 YNFKEQ. This CDR3 contains 16 residues. After removal of 2 bases from V and 8 bases from J, the junction contained 7 bases not matched to a gene. The CDR3 region is CASSQPLAGGGDEQFF. CDR3 sequence (DNA): TGTGCCAGCAGCCAACCACTAGCGGGGGGAGGCGATGAGCAGTTCTTC.

This clonotype was observed many times. V and J are TRBV27 and TRBJ2-3; 7 nucleotides align to TRBD1. This CDR3 contains 16 residues. Trimming removed 3 bases from V and 1 base from J; junction bases left unmatched: 7. The germline V gene encodes CDR1 MNHEY and CDR2 SMNVEV (reference sequence). The CDR3 nucleotides read TGTGCCAGCAGTTTTTCGAGGGGGCAAGGCACAGATACGCAGTATTTT. Translated: CASSFSRGQGTDTQYF.

In the case of this clonotype: Relative to the germline gene, one junction end is altered; a read error may explain this. V and J are TRBV4-1 and TRBJ1-4; D gene ambiguous. Germline loops: CDR1 MGHRA, CDR2 YSYEKL. The CDR3 has 18 residues. The CDR3 DNA follows: TGCGCCAGCAGTCAAGGGTTAGCACGGGGATGGACTAATGAAAAACTGTTTTTT. It encodes CASSQGLARGWTNEKLFF.

In its sample, this clonotype was seen a few times. J is TRBJ2-3 and V is TRBV18; 8 bases fit TRBD1. Per germline, CDR1 KGHSH and CDR2 LQKENI. After removal of 2 bases from V and 5 bases from J, the junction contained 6 bases not matched to a gene. The CDR3 has 15 amino acids. In nucleotides, the CDR3 is TGTGCCAGCTCACCAGGACAGGGCAGTGGAGATACGCAGTATTTT. It specifies CASSPGQGSGDTQYF.

This clonotype occurred a few times. The V gene is TRBV6-5, the J gene TRBJ1-4; 7 bases fit TRBD1. The CDR3 is 14 amino acids. Germline CDR1 MNHEY, CDR2 SVGAGI. Germline trimming cut 5 bases from V and 9 bases from J; bases unmatched to any gene: 9. The CDR3: CASSRSLQGKKLFF. DNA for the CDR3: TGTGCCAGCAGTAGAAGCTTACAGGGGAAAAAACTGTTTTTT.

The V call is TRBV14, the J call TRBJ1-1; D is undetermined. Trimming cost V 1 base and J 6 bases, with 12 bases left between them. This CDR3 is built from 14 residues. Per the germline V gene, CDR1 is SGHDN and CDR2 is FVKESK. The CDR3 DNA reads as TGTGCCAGCAGCCAAGTTCAAGGTGTCTCTGAAGCTTTCTTT. Translation gives CASSQVQGVSEAFF.

J is TRBJ1-1 and V is TRBV5-1; D is possibly TRBD1 (6 bases). The CDR3 totals 14 residues. V was trimmed by 7 bases and J by 1 base, leaving 14 bases between them. In germline, CDR1 is SGHRS, CDR2 YFSETQ. The CDR3 coding sequence is TGCGCCAGCCGAGAGGGACAAAGGAACACTGAAGCTTTCTTT. This sequence encodes CASREGQRNTEAFF.

This clonotype was detected a few times. The chain uses TRBV10-3 and TRBJ1-1, with a weak D call TRBD1 (6 bases). The CDR3 contains 17 residues. The V end was cut by 4 bases, the J end by 2 bases, with 20 bases between. Germline CDR1 and CDR2: ENHRY and SYGVKD. Here the CDR3 reads CAISATAGQPTNTEAFF. CDR3 DNA sequence: TGTGCCATCAGTGCTACCGCCGGACAGCCGACAAACACTGAAGCTTTCTTT.

This chain joins TRBV7-2 and TRBJ2-1; the match to TRBD2 covers 8 bases. The CDR3 has 15 amino acids. The V gene's germline CDR1 is SGHTA and CDR2 FQGNSA. The trim removed 1 base at V and 4 bases at J, leaving 3 bases unmatched. The chain's CDR3 is CASSLVPSGYNEQFF. The CDR3 nucleotides read TGTGCCAGCAGCTTAGTCCCTAGCGGGTACAATGAGCAGTTCTTC.

This clonotype appeared a few times. This chain connects TRBV4-3 to TRBJ2-1; D unclear. The CDR3 spans 15 residues. V lost 1 base to trimming and J lost 4 bases, with 11 bases between them. The germline V gene encodes CDR1 LGHNA and CDR2 YSLEER. The CDR3: CASSQGGREYNEQFF. CDR3 nucleotide sequence: TGCGCCAGCAGCCAAGGTGGGCGAGAATACAATGAGCAGTTCTTC.

V usage is TRBV14 and J usage is TRBJ2-7; D remains unclear. V was cut by 0 bases and J by 3 bases, with 12 bases left in between. The CDR3 is made up of 15 amino acids. The germline CDR1 and CDR2 sequences are SGHDN and FVKESK. The chain's CDR3 is CASSQDDLTNYEQYF. The CDR3 DNA follows: TGTGCCAGCAGCCAAGACGACTTGACCAACTACGAGCAGTACTTC. The full variable domain, with the rest looked up from reference TRBV14 and TRBJ2-7, is EAGVTQFPSHSVIEKGQTVTLRCDPISGHDNLYWYRRVMGKEIKFLLHFVKESKQDESGMPNNRFLAERTGGTYSTLKVQPAELEDSGVYFCASSQDDLTNYEQYFGPGTRLTVT.

This clonotype was seen more than once but under ten times. The gene calls are TRBV20-1 and TRBJ2-5; 7 nucleotides align to TRBD1. CDR1 and CDR2 from the germline V gene are DFQATT and SNEGSKA (reference sequence). Trimming cost V 6 bases and J 3 bases; bases outside gene matches: 10. The CDR3 extends over 14 amino acids. The CDR3 region has the DNA TGCAGTGCGTCCTCCGGGACAGTTAAAGAGACCCAGTACTTC. Protein: CSASSGTVKETQYF.

Only a few counts were recorded for this clonotype. The chain carries TRBV7-8 and TRBJ2-7; 10 bases are shared with TRBD1. The J segment lost 7 bases and the V segment lost 3 bases, leaving 9 bases of the junction unmatched. The CDR3 has 15 residues. Germline-derived CDR1 and CDR2 are SGHVS and FQNEAQ. CDR3 DNA sequence: TGTGCCAGCAGCTTGATCCGGGACAGGGGTCATGAGCAGTACTTC. This encodes CASSLIRDRGHEQYF.

This clonotype was picked up a small number of times. The chain employs TRBV7-9 and TRBJ2-7; D gene unclear. The CDR3 has 13 amino acids. CDR1 is SEHNR and CDR2 is FQNEAQ in the germline V gene (reference sequence). V lost 3 bases, J lost 4 bases, and 10 bases lay in between. CDR3 DNA: TGTGCCAGCAGCTTTTTGTCCGATTACGAGCAGTACTTC. As protein: CASSFLSDYEQYF. The variable domain in full, completed from reference TRBV7-9 and TRBJ2-7, reads DTGVSQNPRHKITKRGQNVTFRCDPISEHNRLYWYRQTLGQGPEFLTYFQNEAQLEKSRLLSDRFSAERPKGSFSTLEIQRTEQGDSAMYLCASSFLSDYEQYFGPGTRLTVT.

The gene calls are TRBV5-4 and TRBJ2-7; D is ambiguous. Trimming took off 2 bases at V and 0 bases at J, with 15 bases between the two ends. The germline V gene has CDR1 SGHNT and CDR2 YYREEE (reference sequence). This CDR3 has 16 residues. The CDR3 coding sequence is TGTGCCAGCAGCTTTCAAGAGAATCCAAGCTCCTACGAGCAGTACTTC. This sequence encodes CASSFQENPSSYEQYF.

This clonotype was seen just once. V usage is TRBV3-1 and J usage is TRBJ1-2; maybe TRBD1 (6 bases). V was cut by 1 base and J by 3 bases, with 18 bases left in between. The CDR3 has 17 amino acids. The germline V gene encodes CDR1 LGHDT and CDR2 YNNKEL (reference sequence). The CDR3 DNA follows: TGTGCCAGCAGCCAAGCCCCCGTAACAGGGCCAGACTATGGCTACACCTTC. It encodes CASSQAPVTGPDYGYTF. Supplemented by reference TRBV3-1 and TRBJ1-2, the full variable domain reads DTAVSQTPKYLVTQMGNDKSIKCEQNLGHDTMYWYKQDSKKFLKIMFSYNNKELIINETVPNRFSPKSPDKAHLNLHINSLELGDSAVYFCASSQAPVTGPDYGYTFGSGTRLTVV.

The chain joins TRBV7-9 to TRBJ2-5; 8 bases match TRBD1. V lost 5 bases, J lost 2 bases, and 10 bases stayed unmatched. CDR1 and CDR2 from the germline V gene are SEHNR and FQNEAQ (reference sequence). The CDR3 length is 16 residues. The CDR3 is CASSGPGQAEQETQYF. DNA of the CDR3: TGTGCCAGCAGCGGCCCGGGACAGGCGGAACAAGAGACCCAGTACTTC. The complete variable domain, with remaining parts taken from reference TRBV7-9 and TRBJ2-5, reads DTGVSQNPRHKITKRGQNVTFRCDPISEHNRLYWYRQTLGQGPEFLTYFQNEAQLEKSRLLSDRFSAERPKGSFSTLEIQRTEQGDSAMYLCASSGPGQAEQETQYFGPGTRLLVL.

V usage is TRBV7-7 and J usage is TRBJ2-5, with 7 nucleotides matching TRBD1. From germline, CDR1 is SSHAT and CDR2 FNYEAQ (reference sequence). Germline trimming cut 5 bases from V and 9 bases from J; bases unmatched to any gene: 15. The CDR3 extends over 15 amino acids. This CDR3 reads CASSLTPGQAAAQYF. CDR3 DNA: TGTGCCAGCAGCCTAACACCCGGACAGGCTGCGGCCCAGTACTTC. The full variable domain, in which reference TRBV7-7 and TRBJ2-5 provide the parts outside the CDR3, is GAGVSQSPRYKVTKRGQDVTLRCDPISSHATLYWYQQALGQGPEFLTYFNYEAQPDKSGLPSDRFSAERPEGSISTLTIQRTEQRDSAMYRCASSLTPGQAAAQYFGPGTRLLVL.

This clonotype was counted between two and nine times. The V gene is TRBV12-3 or TRBV12-4, the J gene TRBJ1-2, with TRBD1 identical over 8 bases. This CDR3 has 17 amino acids. Trimming cost V 6 bases and J 11 bases; bases outside gene matches: 23. The CDR3 here is CASRPDSWTGHRSSYTF. CDR3 nucleotides: TGTGCCAGCAGGCCAGACTCTTGGACAGGGCATAGAAGTAGTTACACCTTC.

This clonotype has a handful of counts. V and J are TRBV29-1 and TRBJ2-3, with a weak D call TRBD1 (6 bases). The CDR3 covers 13 residues. Trimming took off 4 bases at V and 2 bases at J, with 10 bases between the two ends. CDR1 and CDR2 from the germline V gene are SQVTM and ANQGSEA. CDR3 DNA sequence: TGCAGCGTTGTATCAGGGGACACAGATACGCAGTATTTT. This codes for CSVVSGDTDTQYF.